The 31 T cell receptor beta chains in this list originate from one sample, sequenced in a study of T cell responses to AZD1222 COVID-19 vaccine. The protocol was immunoSEQ multiplex PCR, while the TCRdb copy is restricted to in-frame clones and leaves out a portion. This table holds under 150,000 clones, 92% found once. Material: peripheral blood, obtained on day 0 of AZD1222 vaccination. These receptor sequences come from an adult in good health.

The CDR3 is CASSFPGDYGYTF. The CDR3 DNA follows: TGTGCCAGCAGCTTTCCAGGGGACTATGGCTACACCTTC. V usage is TRBV5-5 and J usage is TRBJ1-2, with a possible D match to TRBD1 (6 bases). Germline V lookup: CDR1 SGHKS, CDR2 YYEKEE (reference sequence). The CDR3 extends over 13 amino acids. Trimming pared 2 bases from V and 3 bases from J, leaving 8 bases between.

This clone was counted once. The chain joins TRBV5-4 to TRBJ2-7; maybe TRBD2 (7 bases). V lost 6 bases, J lost 4 bases, and 17 bases lay in between. Germline-derived CDR1 and CDR2 are SGHNT and YYREEE (reference sequence). CDR3 length: 14 amino acids. CDR3 sequence (DNA): TGTGCCAGCACCTCAGGACAGCGGGGTTACGAGCAGTACTTC. It yields the protein CASTSGQRGYEQYF.

The chain is built from TRBV18 and TRBJ1-3; no clear D. The germline V gene has CDR1 KGHSH and CDR2 LQKENI. This CDR3 comprises 17 residues. V was clipped by 4 bases and J by 0 bases, with 16 bases between them. CDR3: CASSLSTVSSSGNTIYF. In nucleotides, the CDR3 is TGTGCCAGCTCACTCTCAACGGTCAGCAGCTCTGGAAACACCATATATTTT.

The DNA of the CDR3 is TGTGCCAGCAGTGATCTGGCTCATCGGCGAGCTTTCTTT. Translated, it gives CASSDLAHRRAFF. The gene calls are TRBV2 and TRBJ1-1, with D unclear. Germline V gives CDR1 SNHLY, CDR2 FYNNEI. V was clipped by 3 bases and J by 10 bases, with 15 bases between them. The CDR3 runs 13 residues.

This chain joins TRBV29-1 and TRBJ1-2, with 7 bases fitting TRBD1. Germline CDR1 is SQVTM and CDR2 is ANQGSEA. Trimming at V came to 6 bases and at J to 3 bases, leaving 4 bases not matched to a gene. The CDR3 extends over 12 amino acids. CDR3 residues: CSVRQGDYGYTF. CDR3 nucleotides: TGCAGCGTCCGACAGGGCGACTATGGCTACACCTTC.

This sequence joins TRBV28 and TRBJ1-5; 9 nucleotides align to TRBD1. The germline gives CDR1 MDHEN, CDR2 SYDVKM. The CDR3 length is 15 residues. After removal of 6 bases from V and 4 bases from J, the junction contained 7 bases not matched to a gene. The CDR3 DNA reads TGTGCCAGCAGGGCCTGGACAGGGGCTAATCAGCCCCAGCATTTT. It is translated as CASRAWTGANQPQHF.

The chain joins TRBV29-1 to TRBJ2-7, with a weak D call TRBD1 (6 bases). Between the trimmed V and J ends, which lost 1 base and 7 bases, there was a span of 20 bases. Germline V lookup: CDR1 SQVTM, CDR2 ANQGSEA. The CDR3 extends over 15 amino acids. The CDR3 DNA reads as TGCAGCGTTGAAGTCTTGACGGTGGGGGCAGGGGAGCAGTACTTC. Amino acids: CSVEVLTVGAGEQYF.

The chain couples TRBV27 to TRBJ2-1, with a weak D call TRBD2 (6 bases). The length of the CDR3 is 16 residues. CDR1 and CDR2 (germline): MNHEY, SMNVEV (reference sequence). Between the trimmed V and J ends, which lost 2 bases and 8 bases, there was a span of 19 bases. In DNA, the CDR3 is TGTGCCAGCAGTTTACTTGGACCCCCGGAGGGCCATGAGCAGTTCTTC. Its protein is CASSLLGPPEGHEQFF.

The rearrangement uses TRBV6-2 or TRBV6-3 and TRBJ1-4, with 9 bases matching TRBD1. The CDR3 runs to 15 residues. CDR1 MNHEY and CDR2 SVGEGT come from the germline V gene. V shed 7 bases, J shed 6 bases, and the junction held 9 bases outside the gene matches. This CDR3 reads CASNPGTGKDEKLFF. DNA for the CDR3: TGTGCCAGCAACCCCGGGACAGGGAAGGATGAAAAACTGTTTTTT.

J is TRBJ1-4 and V is TRBV2, with TRBD1 matching 7 bases. This CDR3 is built from 15 residues. Trimming took 6 bases from V and 0 from J; bases not matched to a gene: 4. Germline CDR1 and CDR2: SNHLY and FYNNEI. The CDR3 spells CASSGTAATNEKLFF. The DNA of the CDR3 is TGTGCCAGCAGCGGGACAGCAGCAACTAATGAAAAACTGTTTTTT.

This clone was seen a single time. The rearrangement links TRBV5-1 to TRBJ1-2, with TRBD1 matching over 12 bases. Trimming removed 0 bases from V and 4 bases from J; junction bases left unmatched: 7. Germline V gene data show CDR1 as SGHRS and CDR2 as YFSETQ. The length of the CDR3 is 17 residues. CDR3 DNA: TGCGCCAGCAGCTTGGGGGACAGGGGGCGATCTGGCTATGGCTACACCTTC. Its protein product is CASSLGDRGRSGYGYTF.

V usage is TRBV5-4 and J usage is TRBJ2-7, with D perhaps assigned TRBD1 or TRBD2 (5 bases each). V was clipped by 4 bases and J by 6 bases, with 8 bases between them. The CDR3 totals 11 residues. The germline V gene encodes CDR1 SGHNT and CDR2 YYREEE (reference sequence). CDR3 DNA: TGTGCCAGCAGCGGGGGTACCGAGCAGTACTTC. Residues: CASSGGTEQYF.

This chain connects TRBV18 to TRBJ2-1; 7 bases fit TRBD1. The CDR3 length is 15 residues. Germline lookup yields CDR1 KGHSH and CDR2 LQKENI. V dropped 4 bases and J dropped 8; count of bases not matched to a gene: 11. The CDR3 DNA follows: TGTGCCAGCTCACGACAGGGCACTATTAGGGATGAGCAGTTCTTC. Protein: CASSRQGTIRDEQFF.

The rearrangement uses TRBV18 and TRBJ1-2; D uncertain. This CDR3 is 13 amino acids long. V was cut by 3 bases and J by 4 bases, with 9 bases left in between. CDR1 KGHSH and CDR2 LQKENI come from the germline V gene. The CDR3 here is CASSPGSLYGYTF. The CDR3, as DNA: TGTGCCAGCTCACCGGGTAGCCTCTATGGCTACACCTTC.

The gene calls are TRBV21-1 and TRBJ2-1; TRBD1 was called by the table and not checked on the DNA. TRBV21-1 is termed a pseudogene. This CDR3 is 16 amino acids long. In nucleotides, the CDR3 is TGTGCCAGCAGCACCGCGGGACAGGGAGCGTACAATGAGCAGTTCTTC. Its translation is CASSTAGQGAYNEQFF.

This chain links TRBV29-1 with TRBJ1-1; a weak D match, TRBD1 (5 bases). V was cut by 5 bases and J by 1 base, with 14 bases left in between. Germline lookup yields CDR1 SQVTM and CDR2 ANQGSEA. The CDR3 totals 14 residues. CDR3 residues: CSVRQSGGNTEAFF. The CDR3 DNA reads as TGCAGCGTTCGGCAGAGCGGGGGGAACACTGAAGCTTTCTTT.

The chain recombines TRBV5-1 with TRBJ2-7, with 8 positions matching TRBD1. Trimming removed 4 bases from V and 5 bases from J; junction bases left unmatched: 5. The V gene's germline CDR1 is SGHRS and CDR2 YFSETQ. This CDR3 region has 13 residues. CDR3 DNA: TGCGCCAGCAGCACAGGGGGTGGCGACGAGCAGTACTTC. Encoded protein: CASSTGGGDEQYF.

This sequence joins TRBV7-8 and TRBJ1-5; 10 nucleotides match TRBD1. CDR1 and CDR2 from the germline V gene are SGHVS and FQNEAQ. With 1 base clipped from V and 4 bases from J, the junction kept 4 bases outside the gene matches. The CDR3 is 16 residues long. Written as DNA, the CDR3 is TGTGCCAGCAGCTTAGAAGGGACAGGGGCAAATCAGCCCCAGCATTTT. Protein product: CASSLEGTGANQPQHF.

The chain combines TRBV28 with TRBJ2-5; D call uncertain. The CDR3 has 15 residues. With 5 bases removed from V and 1 base from J, the gap between germline ends came to 14 bases. Looked up from germline, CDR1 is MDHEN and CDR2 is SYDVKM. CDR3 protein: CASSPAIGPQETQYF. CDR3 bases: TGTGCCAGCAGTCCCGCGATAGGGCCCCAAGAGACCCAGTACTTC. Full variable domain (outside the CDR3, taken from reference TRBV28 and TRBJ2-5): DVKVTQSSRYLVKRTGEKVFLECVQDMDHENMFWYRQDPGLGLRLIYFSYDVKMKEKGDIPEGYSVSREKKERFSLILESASTNQTSMYLCASSPAIGPQETQYFGPGTRLLVL.

This rearrangement joins TRBV24-1 to TRBJ2-5; a possible D gene is TRBD2 (5 bases). Germline CDR1 and CDR2: KGHDR and SFDVKD. V lost 4 bases to trimming and J lost 2 bases, with 13 bases between them. This CDR3 has 15 amino acids. CDR3 nucleotide sequence: TGTGCCACCAGTGACCAACGACCGGGACAAGAGACCCAGTACTTC. Its translation: CATSDQRPGQETQYF.

The chain couples TRBV9 to TRBJ1-1; tentative D call: TRBD1 (6 bases). V lost 3 bases to trimming and J lost 1 base, with 13 bases between them. CDR3 size: 15 residues. Looked up from germline, CDR1 is SGDLS and CDR2 is YYNGEE. In DNA, the CDR3 is TGTGCCAGCAGCGCACAGGGAGTCGGGAACACTGAAGCTTTCTTT. Translating gives CASSAQGVGNTEAFF.

The chain combines TRBV6-5 with TRBJ2-3, with 7 bases that match TRBD2. Germline V gene sequence: CDR1 MNHEY, CDR2 SVGAGI. The junction had 8 bases not matched to a gene; V was cut back by 4 bases and J by 4 bases. The CDR3 totals 15 residues. DNA for the CDR3: TGTGCCAGCAGTTTTAGAGGGACTAAATCAGATACGCAGTATTTT. This codes for CASSFRGTKSDTQYF.

J is TRBJ2-2 and V is TRBV7-9, with 10 nucleotides matching TRBD2. CDR1 is SEHNR and CDR2 is FQNEAQ in the germline V gene (reference sequence). The CDR3 loop spans 17 amino acids. V lost 3 bases to trimming and J lost 0 bases; unmatched junction nucleotides: 4. The CDR3 region has the DNA TGTGCCAGCAGCTTTCCAGGACTAGCGGCGAACACCGGGGAGCTGTTTTTT. It specifies CASSFPGLAANTGELFF.

The V gene is TRBV2, the J gene TRBJ2-5, with TRBD1 as a possible D gene (6 bases). Germline V gene lookup returns CDR1 SNHLY and CDR2 FYNNEI. Trimming stripped 11 bases from V and 2 bases from J, with 15 bases between. This CDR3 comprises 13 residues. CDR3: CAVRGTSQETQYF. CDR3 nucleotide sequence: TGTGCCGTCCGTGGGACAAGTCAAGAGACCCAGTACTTC.

The genes are TRBV6-2 or TRBV6-3 and TRBJ1-2; TRBD1 matches at 7 bases. The V gene end was trimmed by 5 bases and the J gene end by 8 bases; junction bases not matched to a gene: 20. Germline V gene sequence: CDR1 MNHEY, CDR2 SVGEGT. This CDR3 is 17 amino acids long. The CDR3 nucleotides read TGTGCCAGCAGTGACCCGGGACAGCAGACAAGGCTGGGGGGCTACACCTTC. Protein product: CASSDPGQQTRLGGYTF.

The genes are TRBV19 and TRBJ2-1; a possible D gene is TRBD1 (5 bases). The CDR3 is 15 amino acids. Germline V CDR1 and CDR2: LNHDA, SQIVND (reference sequence). Deletions cut 2 bases from V and 8 bases from J, with 16 bases between. CDR3 coding DNA: TGTGCCAGTAGTATAATGGCAGGGATGTACCATGAGCAGTTCTTC. This translates into CASSIMAGMYHEQFF.

This chain joins TRBV5-6 and TRBJ1-2, with TRBD1 matching 12 bases. Trimming cost V 4 bases and J 3 bases; bases outside gene matches: 16. The germline CDR1 and CDR2 sequences are SGHDT and YYEEEE. The CDR3 length is 19 residues. CDR3 protein: CASSKNHVWGQGADYGYTF. The CDR3 region has the DNA TGTGCCAGCAGCAAAAATCACGTATGGGGACAGGGGGCCGACTATGGCTACACCTTC.

The chain uses TRBV6-6 and TRBJ1-5; D might be TRBD1 (6 bases). With 8 bases removed from V and 0 bases from J, the gap between germline ends came to 14 bases. The CDR3 contains 15 residues. The germline gives CDR1 MNHNY, CDR2 SVGAGI (reference sequence). The CDR3 loop reads CASGGQGYSNQPQHF. The CDR3 DNA follows: TGTGCCAGCGGGGGGCAGGGCTATAGCAATCAGCCCCAGCATTTT.

The V call is TRBV28, the J call TRBJ1-2, with D maybe TRBD1 (6 bases). The CDR3 extends over 16 amino acids. Germline values: CDR1 MDHEN, CDR2 SYDVKM. V was clipped by 6 bases and J by 5 bases, with 22 bases between them. The CDR3 nucleotides are TGTGCCAGCAGGGAGACCTCGGGGGCAAATCGTTATGGCTACACCTTC. Its translation: CASRETSGANRYGYTF.

The chain links TRBV6-1 to TRBJ2-7, with no clear D. CDR1 MNHNS and CDR2 SASEGT come from the germline V gene. V lost 1 base to trimming and J lost 13 bases, with 23 bases between them. The CDR3 totals 15 residues. Here the CDR3 DNA reads TGTGCCAGCAGTGAAGGCTGGGCAAGTTCCAGCCTACTCTACTTC. Translating it yields CASSEGWASSSLLYF.

This chain connects TRBV5-4 to TRBJ2-7, with 7 bases identical to TRBD1. V gave up 4 bases and J gave up 2 bases; unmatched junction bases: 6. This CDR3 contains 14 residues. The V gene's germline CDR1 is SGHNT and CDR2 YYREEE (reference sequence). As DNA, the CDR3 is TGTGCCAGCAGCCTGGACAGGCGAACCTACGAGCAGTACTTC. This gives the protein CASSLDRRTYEQYF.